The T cell receptor beta chain under discussion was sequenced for a study of T cell responses to AZD1222 COVID-19 vaccine. Study-wide results and limits: White British people made up most donors, females outnumbered males, and clonal diversity was possibly underestimated. Unmutated variant regions are reportedly targeted by nearly half of spike-specific TCRs. After two AZD1222 doses, spike-specific TCR breadth and depth rose versus day 0.

Profiled with immunoSEQ multiplex PCR; TCRdb holds only in-frame clones, not every one. The profile shows under 150,000 clones, approximately 78% of them singletons. The CDR3 is made up of 16 amino acids. Germline V lookup: CDR1 SGHDT, CDR2 YYEEEE. V dropped 4 bases and J dropped 4; count of bases not matched to a gene: 11. Concerning this clone: Its antigen is not identified.

The source material was peripheral blood, sampled on day 0 of MenACWY control vaccination. V and J are TRBV5-6 and TRBJ1-2; 9 bases map to TRBD1. The TCR was taken from an adult in good health. CDR3 amino acids: CASSGLRQGVVYGYTF. In DNA form, the CDR3 reads TGTGCCAGCAGCGGATTAAGACAGGGGGTGGTCTATGGCTACACCTTC.